This TCR beta chain was retrieved from a study of blood T cell repertoires in COVID-19. Overall study context: Researchers got acute and convalescent COVID-19 samples from the United States, Italy and Spain. T cells, B-cell-depleted T cells, or PBMCs supplied cDNA or gDNA.

CDR3 length: 15 amino acids. Germline assignment: CDR1 MDHEN and CDR2 SYDVKM. The V gene lost 5 bases and the J gene lost 0 bases, with 10 bases spanning the gap. Authors' processing steps: Cell counts per sample came from amplifying reference gene primers. Using immunoSEQ multiplex PCR, the repertoire was profiled, and TCRdb retains in-frame clones only, with some absent. The V and J calls and the clone size are those of that table, but D and trimming were determined from the DNA. The sample consists of approximately 390,000 clones, about 90% of them appearing once. The gene calls are TRBV28 and TRBJ1-4; D perhaps matches TRBD1 (5 bases). The source material was peripheral blood. This TCR derives from a man younger than 30 with active or convalescent COVID-19. CDR3 sequence: CASSEGTATNEKLFF. DNA for the CDR3: TGTGCCAGCAGTGAAGGGACTGCAACTAATGAAAAACTGTTTTTT. Complete variable domain (other parts from reference TRBV28 and TRBJ1-4): DVKVTQSSRYLVKRTGEKVFLECVQDMDHENMFWYRQDPGLGLRLIYFSYDVKMKEKGDIPEGYSVSREKKERFSLILESASTNQTSMYLCASSEGTATNEKLFFGSGTQLSVL.